Sequencing of this TCR beta chain was carried out in a study of Graves' ophthalmopathy and Graves' hyperthyroidism. In germline, CDR1 is SGHRS, CDR2 YFSETQ. The CDR3 is 13 amino acids. Deletions cut 2 bases from V and 8 bases from J, with 13 bases between. General study results and limits: Among thyroid clonotypes expanded above 0.001 frequency, most also appeared in blood.

Notes on this clonotype: Its matching antigen is unknown.

Amplification from RNA transcripts yielded the TCR beta CDR3 regions. In the first round, RT-PCR was carried out with HTBI primers, and a multiplex PCR formed the second round. TCRdb re-analysed the multiplex PCR reads in MiXCR, keeping a single row per CDR3 protein. The table includes about 620,000 distinct CDR3 sequences, about 20% detected once. This rearrangement joins TRBV5-1 to TRBJ1-1; a weak D match, TRBD1 (5 bases). The sequence came from a young woman with stable Graves' hyperthyroidism. Some clones in this sample may be carry-over from other donors' samples. What was sequenced was peripheral blood. This CDR3 is CASSFGGSDEAFF. Here the CDR3 DNA reads TGCGCCAGCAGCTTTGGGGGATCCGACGAAGCTTTCTTT.